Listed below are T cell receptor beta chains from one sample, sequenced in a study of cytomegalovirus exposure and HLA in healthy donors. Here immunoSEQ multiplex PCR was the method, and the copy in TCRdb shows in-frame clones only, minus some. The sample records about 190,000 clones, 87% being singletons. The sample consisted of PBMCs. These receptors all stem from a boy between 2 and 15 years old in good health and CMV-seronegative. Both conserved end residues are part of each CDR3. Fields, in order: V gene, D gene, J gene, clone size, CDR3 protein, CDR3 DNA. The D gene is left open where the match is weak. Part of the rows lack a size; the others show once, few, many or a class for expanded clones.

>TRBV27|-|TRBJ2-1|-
CASSSLGSYNEQFF
TGTGCCAGCAGTTCCCTAGGCTCCTACAATGAGCAGTTCTTC
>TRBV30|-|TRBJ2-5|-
CAWSFGLETQYF
TGTGCCTGGAGTTTCGGTTTAGAGACCCAGTACTTC
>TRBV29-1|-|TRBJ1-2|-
CSVEPGSYGYTF
TGCAGCGTTGAGCCAGGGTCCTATGGCTACACCTTC
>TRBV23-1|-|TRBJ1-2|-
CASSQSPGKANYGYTF
TGCGCCAGCAGTCAATCCCCAGGGAAAGCTAACTATGGCTACACCTTC
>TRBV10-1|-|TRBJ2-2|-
CASSRGAPIGELFF
TGCGCCAGCTCCCGGGGGGCCCCGATCGGGGAGCTGTTTTTT
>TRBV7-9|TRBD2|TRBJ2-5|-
CATRELADQETQYF
TGTGCCACACGGGAACTAGCGGACCAAGAGACCCAGTACTTC
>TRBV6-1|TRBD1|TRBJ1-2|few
CASSERDRVRGYTF
TGTGCCAGCAGTGAGCGGGACAGGGTACGGGGCTACACCTTC
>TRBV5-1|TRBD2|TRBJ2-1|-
CASSGGGYNEQFF
TGCGCCAGCTCGGGGGGGGGCTACAATGAGCAGTTCTTC
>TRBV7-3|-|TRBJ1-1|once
CASSLGVGGTEAFF
TGTGCCAGCAGCTTAGGGGTAGGAGGCACTGAAGCTTTCTTT
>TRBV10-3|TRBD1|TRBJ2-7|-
CAISGGQGYYEQYF
TGTGCCATCAGTGGGGGACAGGGATACTACGAGCAGTACTTC
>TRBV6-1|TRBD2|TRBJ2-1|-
CASSALGLAGPLEQFF
TGTGCCAGCAGTGCGTTGGGACTAGCGGGCCCCCTAGAGCAGTTCTTC
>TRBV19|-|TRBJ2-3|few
CASKGVASSTDTQYF
TGTGCCAGTAAGGGGGTTGCATCTAGCACAGATACGCAGTATTTT
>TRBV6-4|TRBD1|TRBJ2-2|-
CASGTGATGELFF
TGTGCCTCCGGGACAGGGGCCACCGGGGAGCTGTTTTTT
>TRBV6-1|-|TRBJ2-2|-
CASGIAYGELFF
TGTGCCAGCGGGATAGCGTACGGGGAGCTGTTTTTT
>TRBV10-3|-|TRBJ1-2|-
CAITGTDPNPYGYTF
TGTGCCATCACCGGCACAGACCCCAACCCCTATGGCTACACCTTC
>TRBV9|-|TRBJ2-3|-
CASSVGLLSTDTQYF
TGTGCCAGCAGCGTAGGACTACTTAGCACAGATACGCAGTATTTT
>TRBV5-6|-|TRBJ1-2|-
CASSFPRFEGGYTF
TGTGCCAGCAGCTTCCCGAGGTTCGAGGGTGGCTACACCTTC
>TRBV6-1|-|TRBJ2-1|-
CASSEVRGGYNEQFF
TGTGCCAGCAGTGAAGTTAGGGGGGGTTACAATGAGCAGTTCTTC
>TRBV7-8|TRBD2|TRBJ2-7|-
CASSQSGTSFEQYF
TGTGCCAGCAGCCAATCCGGGACTAGCTTTGAGCAGTACTTC
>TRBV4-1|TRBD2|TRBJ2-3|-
CASSSLAGGTDTQYF
TGCGCCAGCAGCTCCCTAGCGGGGGGCACAGATACGCAGTATTTT
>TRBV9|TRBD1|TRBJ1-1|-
CASSVAGGGTEAFF
TGTGCCAGCAGCGTAGCAGGGGGCGGCACTGAAGCTTTCTTT
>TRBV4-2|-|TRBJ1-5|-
CASSQDRGTGNQPQHF
TGTGCCAGCAGCCAAGACAGGGGAACGGGCAATCAGCCCCAGCATTTT
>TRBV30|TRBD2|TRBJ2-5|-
CAWSAGTSGGTQETQYF
TGTGCCTGGAGTGCCGGGACTAGCGGGGGAACACAAGAGACCCAGTACTTC
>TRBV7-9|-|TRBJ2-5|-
CSSSPRGETQYF
TGTTCCAGCAGCCCCAGGGGAGAGACCCAGTACTTC
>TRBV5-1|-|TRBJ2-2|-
CASSLEVAVTGELFF
TGCGCCAGCAGCTTGGAGGTAGCGGTGACCGGGGAGCTGTTTTTT
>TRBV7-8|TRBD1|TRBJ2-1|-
CASSPIRPGTGGYNEQFF
TGTGCCAGCAGCCCAATCAGACCCGGGACAGGGGGCTACAATGAGCAGTTCTTC
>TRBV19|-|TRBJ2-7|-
CASSSHEQYF
TGTGCCAGTAGTAGCCACGAGCAGTACTTC
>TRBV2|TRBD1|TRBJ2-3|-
CASSEAKNFGTGSTDTQYF
TGTGCCAGCAGTGAAGCGAAAAATTTCGGGACAGGGAGCACAGATACGCAGTATTTT
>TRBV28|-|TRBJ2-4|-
CASTREAKNIQYF
TGTGCCAGCACACGCGAAGCCAAAAACATTCAGTACTTC
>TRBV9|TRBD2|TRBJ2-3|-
CASTRRDYSSTDTQYF
TGTGCCAGCACCCGACGGGACTATTCTAGCACAGATACGCAGTATTTT
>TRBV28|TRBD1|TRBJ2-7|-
CASSLPTAYRGGSYEQYF
TGTGCCAGCAGTTTACCCACCGCCTACAGGGGCGGCTCCTACGAGCAGTACTTC
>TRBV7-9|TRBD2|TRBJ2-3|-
CASSPPEFRLAGTDTQYF
TGTGCCAGCAGCCCACCAGAGTTCCGGCTAGCGGGCACAGATACGCAGTATTTT
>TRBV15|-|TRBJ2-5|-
CATRNRRPETQYF
TGTGCCACCAGGAACAGGCGGCCGGAGACCCAGTACTTC
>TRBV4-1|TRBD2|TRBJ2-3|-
CASSQVGLAESLSTDTQYF
TGCGCCAGCAGCCAAGTAGGACTAGCGGAGTCTTTGAGCACAGATACGCAGTATTTT
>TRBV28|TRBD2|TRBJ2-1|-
CASSSSPRTSGSVNEQFF
TGTGCCAGCAGTTCCTCCCCTCGGACTAGCGGGAGTGTCAATGAGCAGTTCTTC
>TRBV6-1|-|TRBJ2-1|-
CASSEYGPSYNEQFF
TGTGCCAGCAGTGAATACGGTCCCTCCTACAATGAGCAGTTCTTC
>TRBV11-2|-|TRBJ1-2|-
CASSLDGLNYGYTF
TGTGCCAGCAGCTTAGACGGTCTTAACTATGGCTACACCTTC
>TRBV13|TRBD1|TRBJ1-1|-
CASSRDRVSEAFF
TGTGCCAGCAGCCGTGACAGGGTCTCTGAAGCTTTCTTT
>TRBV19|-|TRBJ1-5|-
CATSPDDRFYSNQPQHF
TGTGCCACCTCCCCTGACGACAGGTTCTATAGCAATCAGCCCCAGCATTTT
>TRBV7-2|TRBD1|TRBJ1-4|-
CASSVDRGGEKLFF
TGTGCCAGCAGCGTCGACAGGGGTGGTGAAAAACTGTTTTTT
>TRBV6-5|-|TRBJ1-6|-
CASSSHGHNSPLHF
TGTGCCAGCAGTTCCCATGGGCATAATTCACCCCTCCACTTT
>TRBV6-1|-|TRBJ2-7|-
CASSDPLTVYEQYF
TGTGCCAGCAGCGACCCCTTGACAGTTTACGAGCAGTACTTC
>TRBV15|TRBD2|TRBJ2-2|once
CATSRDRGVTGELFF
TGTGCCACCAGCAGGGACCGGGGGGTTACCGGGGAGCTGTTTTTC
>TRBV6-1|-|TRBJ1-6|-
CASSEDHREGSPLHF
TGTGCCAGCAGTGAAGACCACAGGGAGGGTTCACCCCTCCACTTT
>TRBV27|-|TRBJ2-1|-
CASSLRGREQFF
TGTGCCAGCAGTTTAAGAGGGCGTGAGCAGTTCTTC
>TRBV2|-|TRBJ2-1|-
CASSRDEQFF
TGTGCCAGCAGTCGGGATGAGCAGTTCTTC
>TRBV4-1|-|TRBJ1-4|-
CASSQDRGGAEKLFF
TGCGCCAGCAGCCAAGATAGGGGAGGAGCTGAAAAACTGTTTTTT
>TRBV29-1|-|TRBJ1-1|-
CSVHGLMNTEAFF
TGCAGCGTTCATGGACTGATGAACACTGAAGCTTTCTTT
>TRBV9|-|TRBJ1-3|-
CASSPREGGTTGNTIYF
TGTGCCAGCAGCCCCCGAGAAGGGGGTACAACTGGAAACACCATATATTTT
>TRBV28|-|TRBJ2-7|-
CASSLLGQYEQYF
TGTGCCAGCAGTTTATTGGGACAATACGAGCAGTACTTC
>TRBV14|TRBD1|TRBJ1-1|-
CASSPLGQYNTEAFF
TGTGCCAGCAGCCCTCTGGGACAGTACAACACTGAAGCTTTCTTT
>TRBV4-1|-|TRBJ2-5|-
CASSDSQETQYF
TGCGCCAGCAGCGATAGCCAAGAGACCCAGTACTTC
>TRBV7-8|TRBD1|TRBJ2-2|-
CASSSPWRDRRRGELFF
TGTGCCAGCAGCTCCCCTTGGAGGGACAGGCGGCGCGGGGAGCTGTTTTTT
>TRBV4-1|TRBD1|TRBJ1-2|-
CASSQVGYPTGGNYGYTF
TGCGCCAGCAGCCAAGTTGGTTACCCAACAGGGGGCAACTATGGCTACACCTTC